One TCR beta chain is described in this entry. Its cognate antigen has yet to be identified. Within one base of it there is no much larger clone, and no base qualities were kept. This sample was included in a study of T cell responses to AZD1222 COVID-19 vaccine (dated by TCRdb to about 2021). Background for the entire study: AZD1222 recipients with second doses at about 4 weeks or about 12 weeks were pooled, because spike-specific TCR depth and breadth did not differ between schedules. TCR sequencing was performed for some 250 trial participants, of whom around 200 were given two doses of AZD1222 and some 26 were given two doses of MenACWY control vaccine. Trial participants were enrolled by age into subgroups of 18-55, 56-69 and 70-plus years, and around 150, 28 and 57 TCR-sequenced participants, respectively, were included in these subgroups. What the authors observed across the whole study: Nearly half of unique spike-specific TCRs reportedly recognized epitopes outside regions mutated in the B.1.351 and B.1.1.7 variants. No day 14 peak-response samples were available, so repertoires were characterized only after the peak T cell response. Conclusions about previously exposed vaccinees are limited because only five to seven AZD1222 recipients were SARS-CoV-2 seropositive at baseline. Participants were mostly white British, with more females than males. The authors suggested clonal diversity may have been underestimated. After two AZD1222 doses, both the breadth and the depth of spike-specific TCRs were significantly higher than at day 0 and than in MenACWY recipients. In the small 56-69-year group, the increase in depth fell short of significance, most likely because of low power. Vaccine-associated CD4 TCRs spanned the whole spike protein, with dominant responses in regions 160-218 and 743-854.

Taken with the paper, the label for time point translates to: baseline before first vaccination. Samples from vaccinated people were obtained from the UK trials COV001 and COV002, which included a single-blind randomized controlled phase 2/3 trial of AZD1222 (ChAdOx1 nCoV-19) in healthy adults. For TCRbeta chain sequencing, PBMC samples were collected from trial participants at day 0 and at day 28 after the second dose. For CDR1 and CDR2, the germline V gene lists MGHDK and SYGVNS. Taken from cysteine to phenylalanine, the CDR3 has 17 residues. Only the CDR3 portion is preserved as DNA: 51 bases, with reading frame beginning at the first base. V and J are truncated by 1 base and 4 bases respectively, leaving an intervening sequence of 19 bases. The CDR3 regions of human TCRbeta chains were analyzed by immunosequencing. In the original analysis: Repertoire TCRs were matched against a reference library of SARS-CoV-2-specific TCRs generated with the MIRA antigen-specificity platform. Breadth meant the fraction of unique TCRs that were SARS-CoV-2-associated, whereas depth meant the fraction of total T cells that were SARS-CoV-2-associated. Using the MIRA data, every spike-specific TCR was mapped to the spike region that the TCR reacted to and assigned to either a CD4 or a CD8 class. Log10-transformed breadth and depth values were compared by one-way ANOVA with Sidak's multiple comparisons tests. Sourced from immuneACCESS, this table was stored by TCRdb with only in-frame sequences that have V and J called. A share of the clones is absent; for the studies checked, an unresolved V gene accounts for under half, and the remainder has no known explanation. Clone size and the V and J calls come from that table; the DNA yielded D and trimming. For this sample there are roughly 120,000 clones; around 89% appear just once. Of the sample, over 1.5% is held by the ten largest clones.

The TCR sequence derives from an adult in good health. The sequencing here drew on peripheral blood, taken on day 0 of AZD1222 vaccination. The V and J genes are TRBV25-1 and TRBJ1-1, with TRBD1 as a weak D call on 5 bases. CDR3 reads: CASSEWGIRGGGTEAFF. The sequenced DNA: TGTGCCAGCAGTGAATGGGGCATCCGGGGGGGTGGCACTGAAGCTTTCTTT.